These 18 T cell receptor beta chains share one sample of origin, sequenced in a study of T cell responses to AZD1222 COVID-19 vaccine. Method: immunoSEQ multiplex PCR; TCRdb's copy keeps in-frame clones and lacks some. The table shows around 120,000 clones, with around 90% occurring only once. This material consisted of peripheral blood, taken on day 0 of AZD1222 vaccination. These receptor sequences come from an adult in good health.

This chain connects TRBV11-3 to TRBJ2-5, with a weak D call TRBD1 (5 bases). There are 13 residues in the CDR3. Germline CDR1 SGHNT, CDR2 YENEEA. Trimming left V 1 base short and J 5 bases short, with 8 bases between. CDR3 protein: CASSLGPGETQYF. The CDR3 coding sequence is TGTGCCAGCAGCTTAGGCCCAGGGGAGACCCAGTACTTC.

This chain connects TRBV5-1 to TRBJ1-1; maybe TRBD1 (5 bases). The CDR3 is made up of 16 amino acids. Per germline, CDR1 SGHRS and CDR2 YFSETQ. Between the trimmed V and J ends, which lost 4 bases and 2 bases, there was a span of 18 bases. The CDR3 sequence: CASSRGHRTSNTEAFF. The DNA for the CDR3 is TGCGCCAGCAGCAGAGGACACCGAACTTCAAACACTGAAGCTTTCTTT.

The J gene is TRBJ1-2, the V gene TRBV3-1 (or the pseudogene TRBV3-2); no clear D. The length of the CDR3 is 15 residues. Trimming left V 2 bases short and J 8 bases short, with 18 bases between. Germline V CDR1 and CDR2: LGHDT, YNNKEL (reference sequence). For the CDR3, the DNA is TGTGCCAGCAGCCAAACGTCCGGCCCTACACGGGGCTACACCTTC. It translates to CASSQTSGPTRGYTF.

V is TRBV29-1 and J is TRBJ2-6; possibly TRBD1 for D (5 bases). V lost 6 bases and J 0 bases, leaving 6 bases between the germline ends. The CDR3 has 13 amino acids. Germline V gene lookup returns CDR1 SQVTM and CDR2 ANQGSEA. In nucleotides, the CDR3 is TGCAGCGTCGACAGCTCTGGGGCCAACGTCCTGACTTTC. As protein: CSVDSSGANVLTF.

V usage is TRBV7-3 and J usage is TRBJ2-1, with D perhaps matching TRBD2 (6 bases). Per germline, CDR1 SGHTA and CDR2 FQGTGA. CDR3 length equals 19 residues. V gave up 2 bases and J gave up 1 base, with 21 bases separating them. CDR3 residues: CASSLGDGRGSRSYNEQFF. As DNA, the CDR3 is TGTGCCAGCAGCTTAGGGGACGGGAGAGGGTCCCGATCCTACAATGAGCAGTTCTTC.

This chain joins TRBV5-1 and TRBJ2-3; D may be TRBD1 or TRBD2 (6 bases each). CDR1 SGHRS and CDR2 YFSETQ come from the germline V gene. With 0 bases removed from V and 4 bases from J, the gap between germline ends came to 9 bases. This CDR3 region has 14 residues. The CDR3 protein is CASSLAGGPDTQYF. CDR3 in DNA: TGCGCCAGCAGCTTGGCCGGGGGCCCAGATACGCAGTATTTT.

The CDR3 nucleotides are TGTGCCAGCAGCCCAGGACTAGCAGATACGCAGTATTTT. Protein sequence: CASSPGLADTQYF. V gene TRBV4-2 combines with J gene TRBJ2-3; TRBD2 matches at 7 bases. The germline CDR1 and CDR2 sequences are LGHNA and YNFKEQ. This CDR3 comprises 13 residues. V was pared by 4 bases and J by 4 bases, with 2 bases of the junction left unmatched.

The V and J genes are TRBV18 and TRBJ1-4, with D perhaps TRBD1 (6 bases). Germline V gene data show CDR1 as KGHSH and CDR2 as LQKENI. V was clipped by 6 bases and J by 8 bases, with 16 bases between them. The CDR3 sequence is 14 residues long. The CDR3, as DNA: TGTGCCAGCTCGCCCAGGGGCAGTACGGAAAAACTGTTTTTT. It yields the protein CASSPRGSTEKLFF.

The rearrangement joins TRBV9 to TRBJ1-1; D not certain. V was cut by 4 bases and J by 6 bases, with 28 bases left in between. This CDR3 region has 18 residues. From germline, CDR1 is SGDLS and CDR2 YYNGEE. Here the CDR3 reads CASSPEPGREGMDPEAFF. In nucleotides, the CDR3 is TGTGCCAGCAGCCCCGAGCCGGGCCGGGAGGGAATGGACCCTGAAGCTTTCTTT.

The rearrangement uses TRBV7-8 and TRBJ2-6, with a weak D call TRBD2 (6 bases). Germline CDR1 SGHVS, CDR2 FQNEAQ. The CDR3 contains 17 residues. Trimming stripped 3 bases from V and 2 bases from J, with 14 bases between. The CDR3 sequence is CASSFTGGSTGANVLTF. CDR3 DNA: TGTGCCAGCAGCTTCACCGGGGGTAGCACTGGGGCCAACGTCCTGACTTTC. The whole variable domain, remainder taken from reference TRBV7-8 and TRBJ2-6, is GAGVSQSPRYKVAKRGQDVALRCDPISGHVSLFWYQQALGQGPEFLTYFQNEAQLDKSGLPSDRFFAERPEGSVSTLKIQRTQQEDSAVYLCASSFTGGSTGANVLTFGAGSRLTVL.

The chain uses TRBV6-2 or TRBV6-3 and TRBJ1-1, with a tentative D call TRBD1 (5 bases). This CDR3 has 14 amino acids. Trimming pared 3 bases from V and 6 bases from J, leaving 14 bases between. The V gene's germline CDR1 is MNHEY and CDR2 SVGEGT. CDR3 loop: CASSYGGGRSEAFF. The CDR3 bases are TGTGCCAGCAGTTATGGTGGGGGTAGATCTGAAGCTTTCTTT.

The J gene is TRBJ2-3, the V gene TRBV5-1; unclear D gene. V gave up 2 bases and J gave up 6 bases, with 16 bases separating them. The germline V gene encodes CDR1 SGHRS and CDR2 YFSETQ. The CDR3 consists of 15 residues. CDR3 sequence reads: CASSLHNPSGDTQYF. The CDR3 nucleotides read TGCGCCAGCAGCTTACACAACCCAAGTGGGGATACGCAGTATTTT.

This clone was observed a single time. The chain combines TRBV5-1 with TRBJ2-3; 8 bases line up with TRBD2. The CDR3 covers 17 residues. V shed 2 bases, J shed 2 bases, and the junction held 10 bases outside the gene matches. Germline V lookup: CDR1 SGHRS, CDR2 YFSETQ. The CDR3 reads CASSLAGAPPNTDTQYF. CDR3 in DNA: TGCGCCAGCAGCTTAGCGGGAGCTCCCCCTAACACAGATACGCAGTATTTT.

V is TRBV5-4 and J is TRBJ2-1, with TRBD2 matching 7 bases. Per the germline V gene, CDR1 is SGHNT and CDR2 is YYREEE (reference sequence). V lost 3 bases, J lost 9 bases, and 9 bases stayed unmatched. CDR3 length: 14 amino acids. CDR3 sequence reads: CASSWGRGVSEQFF. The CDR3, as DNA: TGTGCCAGCAGCTGGGGCCGGGGGGTAAGTGAGCAGTTCTTC.

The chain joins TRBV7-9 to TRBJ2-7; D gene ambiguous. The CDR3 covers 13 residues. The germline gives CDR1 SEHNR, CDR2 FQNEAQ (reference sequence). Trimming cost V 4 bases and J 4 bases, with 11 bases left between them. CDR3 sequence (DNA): TGTGCCAGCAGCTCCGTGGTGGGTTACGAGCAGTACTTC. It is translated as CASSSVVGYEQYF.

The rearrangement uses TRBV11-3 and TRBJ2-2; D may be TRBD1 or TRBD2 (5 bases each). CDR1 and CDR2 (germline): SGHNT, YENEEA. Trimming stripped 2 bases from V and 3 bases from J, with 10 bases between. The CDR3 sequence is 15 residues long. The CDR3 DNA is TGTGCCAGCAGCTTATCCGGGGCCGACACCGGGGAGCTGTTTTTT. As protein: CASSLSGADTGELFF.

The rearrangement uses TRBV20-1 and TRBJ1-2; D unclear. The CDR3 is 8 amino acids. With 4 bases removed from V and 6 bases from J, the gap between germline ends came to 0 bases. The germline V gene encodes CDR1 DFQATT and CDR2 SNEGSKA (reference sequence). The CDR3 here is CSANGYTF. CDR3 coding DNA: TGCAGTGCTAATGGCTACACCTTC.

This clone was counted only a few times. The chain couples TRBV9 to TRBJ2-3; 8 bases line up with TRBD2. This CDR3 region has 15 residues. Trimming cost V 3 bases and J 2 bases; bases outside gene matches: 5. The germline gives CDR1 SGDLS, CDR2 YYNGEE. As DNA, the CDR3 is TGTGCCAGCAGCGGCGGCGGGGGGAACACAGATACGCAGTATTTT. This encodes CASSGGGGNTDTQYF.